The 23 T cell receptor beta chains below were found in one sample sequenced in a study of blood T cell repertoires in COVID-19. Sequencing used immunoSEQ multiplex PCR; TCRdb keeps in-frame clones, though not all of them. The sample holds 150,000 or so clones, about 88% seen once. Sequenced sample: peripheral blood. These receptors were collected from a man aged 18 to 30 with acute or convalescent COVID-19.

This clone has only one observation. The CDR3 nucleotides read TGTGCCAGCAGTTTTTCGGGGGTCCAAGAGACCCAGTACTTC. It specifies CASSFSGVQETQYF. The chain joins TRBV28 to TRBJ2-5; D perhaps matches TRBD2 (6 bases). In germline, CDR1 is MDHEN, CDR2 SYDVKM. CDR3 size: 14 residues. V was pared by 3 bases and J by 1 base, with 9 bases between.

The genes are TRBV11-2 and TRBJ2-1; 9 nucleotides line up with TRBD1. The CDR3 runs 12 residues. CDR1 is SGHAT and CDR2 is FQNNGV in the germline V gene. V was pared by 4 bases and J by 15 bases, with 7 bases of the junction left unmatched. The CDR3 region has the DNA TGTGCCAGCAGCTCCCGGGACAGGGATGTGTTCTTC. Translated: CASSSRDRDVFF. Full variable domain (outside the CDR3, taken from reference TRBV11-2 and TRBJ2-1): EAGVAQSPRYKIIEKRQSVAFWCNPISGHATLYWYQQILGQGPKLLIQFQNNGVVDDSQLPKDRFSAERLKGVDSTLKIQPAKLEDSAVYLCASSSRDRDVFFGPGTRLTVL.

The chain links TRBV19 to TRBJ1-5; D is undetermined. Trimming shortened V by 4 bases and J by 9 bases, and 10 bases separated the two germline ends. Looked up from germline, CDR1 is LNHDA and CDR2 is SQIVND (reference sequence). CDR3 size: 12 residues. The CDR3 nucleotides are TGTGCCAGTAGTAATTTTCCGGGGCCCCAGCATTTT. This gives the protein CASSNFPGPQHF.

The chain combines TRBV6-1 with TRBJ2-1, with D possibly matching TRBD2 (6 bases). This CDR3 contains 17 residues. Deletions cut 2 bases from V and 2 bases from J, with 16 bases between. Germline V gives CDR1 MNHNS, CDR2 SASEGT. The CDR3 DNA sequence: TGTGCCAGCAGTGAAACCTGGTGGGCGGGGACCTACAATGAGCAGTTCTTC. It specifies CASSETWWAGTYNEQFF.

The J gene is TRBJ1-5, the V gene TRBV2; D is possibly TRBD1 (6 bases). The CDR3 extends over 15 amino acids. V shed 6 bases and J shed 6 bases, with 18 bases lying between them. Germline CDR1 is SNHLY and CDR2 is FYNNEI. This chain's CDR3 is CASSVTGQVGQPQHF. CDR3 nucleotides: TGTGCCAGCAGCGTAACAGGGCAGGTTGGTCAGCCCCAGCATTTT.

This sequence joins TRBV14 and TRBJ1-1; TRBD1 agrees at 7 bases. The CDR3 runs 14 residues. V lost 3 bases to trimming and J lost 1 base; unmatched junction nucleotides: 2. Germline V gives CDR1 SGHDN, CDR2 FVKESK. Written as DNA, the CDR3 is TGTGCCAGCAGCCAGACAGGGCGGAACACTGAAGCTTTCTTT. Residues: CASSQTGRNTEAFF.

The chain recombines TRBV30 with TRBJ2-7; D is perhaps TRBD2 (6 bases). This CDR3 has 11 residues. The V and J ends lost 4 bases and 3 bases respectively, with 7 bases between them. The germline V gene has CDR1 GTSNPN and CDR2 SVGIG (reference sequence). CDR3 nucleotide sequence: TGTGCCTGGATGGAGGGCTACGAGCAGTACTTC. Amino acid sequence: CAWMEGYEQYF.

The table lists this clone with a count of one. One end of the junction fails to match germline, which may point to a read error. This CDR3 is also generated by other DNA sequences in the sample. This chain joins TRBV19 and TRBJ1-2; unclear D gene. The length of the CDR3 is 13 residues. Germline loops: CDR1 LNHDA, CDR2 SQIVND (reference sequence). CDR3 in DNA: TGTGCCAGTAGCGAACAAGGCGGCTATGGTTACACCTTC. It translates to CASSEQGGYGYTF.

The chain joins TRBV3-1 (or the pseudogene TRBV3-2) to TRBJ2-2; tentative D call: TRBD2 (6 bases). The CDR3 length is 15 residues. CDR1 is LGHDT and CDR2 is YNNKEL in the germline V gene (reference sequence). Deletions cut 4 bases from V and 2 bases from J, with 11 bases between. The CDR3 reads CASSPGLLNTGELFF. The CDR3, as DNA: TGTGCCAGCAGCCCGGGACTCCTAAACACCGGGGAGCTGTTTTTT.

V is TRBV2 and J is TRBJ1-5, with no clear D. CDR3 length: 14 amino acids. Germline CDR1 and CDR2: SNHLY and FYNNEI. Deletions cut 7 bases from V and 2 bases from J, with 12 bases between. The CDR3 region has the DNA TGTGCCAGCAACCTCCTGGCTGGCAATCAGCCCCAGCATTTT. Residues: CASNLLAGNQPQHF.

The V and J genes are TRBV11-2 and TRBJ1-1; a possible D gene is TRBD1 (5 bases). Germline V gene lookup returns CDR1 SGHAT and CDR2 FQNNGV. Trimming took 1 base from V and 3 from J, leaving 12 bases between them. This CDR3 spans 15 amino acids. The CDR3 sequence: CASSLVRGPYTEAFF. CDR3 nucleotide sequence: TGTGCCAGCAGCTTAGTAAGGGGTCCGTACACTGAAGCTTTCTTT.

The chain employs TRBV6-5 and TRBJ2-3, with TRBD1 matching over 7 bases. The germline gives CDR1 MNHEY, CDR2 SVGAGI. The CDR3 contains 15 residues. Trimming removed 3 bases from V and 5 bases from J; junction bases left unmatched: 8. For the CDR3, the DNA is TGTGCCAGCAGTTATTCCGACAGGGATGGAGATACGCAGTATTTT. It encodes CASSYSDRDGDTQYF.

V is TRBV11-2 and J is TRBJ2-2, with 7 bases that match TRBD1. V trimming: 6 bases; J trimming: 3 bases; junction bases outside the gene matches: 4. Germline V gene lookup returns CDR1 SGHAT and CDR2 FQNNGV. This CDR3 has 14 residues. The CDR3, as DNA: TGTGCCAGCAGTTGGGACAGCTACACCGGGGAGCTGTTTTTT. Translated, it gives CASSWDSYTGELFF.

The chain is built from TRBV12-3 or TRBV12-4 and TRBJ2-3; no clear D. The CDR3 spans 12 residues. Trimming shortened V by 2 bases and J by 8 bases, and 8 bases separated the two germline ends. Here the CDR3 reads CASSLSPGTQYF. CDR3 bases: TGTGCCAGCAGTTTATCCCCCGGTACGCAGTATTTT.

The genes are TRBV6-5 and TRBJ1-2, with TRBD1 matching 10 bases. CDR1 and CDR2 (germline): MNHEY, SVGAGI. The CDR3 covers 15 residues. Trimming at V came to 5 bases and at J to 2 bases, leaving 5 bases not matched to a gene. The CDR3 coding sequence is TGTGCCAGCAGTAACAGACAGGGGGCAAACTATGGCTACACCTTC. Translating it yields CASSNRQGANYGYTF.

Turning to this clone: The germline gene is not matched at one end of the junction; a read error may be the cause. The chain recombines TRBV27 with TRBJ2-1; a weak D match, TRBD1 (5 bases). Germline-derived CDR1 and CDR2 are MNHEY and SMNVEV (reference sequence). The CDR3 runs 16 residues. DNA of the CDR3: TGTGCCAGCAGTCTATCAAACGCCGAACAGGTTATGAGGCAGTTCTTC. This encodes CASSLSNAEQVMRQFF.

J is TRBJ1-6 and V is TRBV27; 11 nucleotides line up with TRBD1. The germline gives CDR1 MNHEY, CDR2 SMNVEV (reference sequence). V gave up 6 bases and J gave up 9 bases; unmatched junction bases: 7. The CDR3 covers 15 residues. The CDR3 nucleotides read TGTGCCAGCAGGGGCGGACAGGGGGCTCTTTCACCCCTCCACTTT. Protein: CASRGGQGALSPLHF.

The CDR3 reads CASSSTDRNTEAFF. The CDR3, as DNA: TGTGCCAGCAGCTCAACGGACAGGAACACTGAAGCTTTCTTT. V usage is TRBV7-3 and J usage is TRBJ1-1, with D perhaps TRBD1 (6 bases). CDR3 length equals 14 residues. Looked up from germline, CDR1 is SGHTA and CDR2 is FQGTGA. Trimming removed 4 bases from V and 1 base from J, with 10 bases in between.

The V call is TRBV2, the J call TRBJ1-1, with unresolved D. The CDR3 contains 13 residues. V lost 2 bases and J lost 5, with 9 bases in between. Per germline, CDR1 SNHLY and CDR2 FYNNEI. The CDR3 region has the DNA TGTGCCAGCAGTGAACAGACGGGGACTGAAGCTTTCTTT. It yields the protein CASSEQTGTEAFF.

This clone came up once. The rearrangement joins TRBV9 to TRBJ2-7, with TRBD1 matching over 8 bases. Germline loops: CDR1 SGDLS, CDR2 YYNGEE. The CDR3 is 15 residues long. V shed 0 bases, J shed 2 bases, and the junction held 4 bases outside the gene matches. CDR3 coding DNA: TGTGCCAGCAGCGTAGATATGACAGGGGCCTACGAGCAGTACTTC. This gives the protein CASSVDMTGAYEQYF.

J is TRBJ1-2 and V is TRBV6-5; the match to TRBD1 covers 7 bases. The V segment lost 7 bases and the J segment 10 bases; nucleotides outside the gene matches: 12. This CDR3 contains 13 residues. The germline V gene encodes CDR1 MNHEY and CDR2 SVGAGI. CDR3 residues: CASIEGGHRDYTF. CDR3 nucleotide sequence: TGTGCCAGCATCGAAGGGGGCCACCGGGACTACACCTTC.

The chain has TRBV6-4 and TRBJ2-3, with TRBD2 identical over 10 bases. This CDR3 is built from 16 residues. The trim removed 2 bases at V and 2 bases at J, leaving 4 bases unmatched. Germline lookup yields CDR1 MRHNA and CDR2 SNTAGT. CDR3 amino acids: CASSDVAGGNTDTQYF. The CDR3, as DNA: TGTGCCAGCAGTGACGTAGCGGGGGGCAACACAGATACGCAGTATTTT.

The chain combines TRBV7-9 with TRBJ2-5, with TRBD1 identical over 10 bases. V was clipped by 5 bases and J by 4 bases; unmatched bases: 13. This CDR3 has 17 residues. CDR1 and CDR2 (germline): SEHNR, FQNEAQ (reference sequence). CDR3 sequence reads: CASSPLGTGEGLETQYF. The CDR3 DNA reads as TGTGCCAGCAGCCCCCTGGGGACAGGGGAAGGTTTAGAGACCCAGTACTTC. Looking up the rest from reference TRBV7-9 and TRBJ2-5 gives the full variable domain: DTGVSQNPRHKITKRGQNVTFRCDPISEHNRLYWYRQTLGQGPEFLTYFQNEAQLEKSRLLSDRFSAERPKGSFSTLEIQRTEQGDSAMYLCASSPLGTGEGLETQYFGPGTRLLVL.